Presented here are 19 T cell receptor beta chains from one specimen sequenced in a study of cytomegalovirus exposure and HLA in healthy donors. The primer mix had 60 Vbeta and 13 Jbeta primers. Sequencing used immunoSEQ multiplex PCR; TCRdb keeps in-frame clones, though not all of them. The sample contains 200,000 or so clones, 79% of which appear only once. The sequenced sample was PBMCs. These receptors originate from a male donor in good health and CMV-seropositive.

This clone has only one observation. CDR3 sequence (DNA): TGTGCCAGTAGTACCTCAGGGGTCACCGGGGAGCTGTTTTTT. Amino acids: CASSTSGVTGELFF. V and J are TRBV19 and TRBJ2-2; D is possibly TRBD1 (6 bases). The V and J ends lost 4 bases and 4 bases respectively, with 10 bases between them. CDR1 and CDR2 (germline): LNHDA, SQIVND (reference sequence). The CDR3 contains 14 residues.

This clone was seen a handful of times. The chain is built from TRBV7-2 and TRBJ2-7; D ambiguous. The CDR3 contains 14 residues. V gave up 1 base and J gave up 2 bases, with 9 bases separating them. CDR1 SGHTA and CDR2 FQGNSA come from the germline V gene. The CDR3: CASSLVPRTYEQYF. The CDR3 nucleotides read TGTGCCAGCAGCTTAGTCCCCAGAACCTACGAGCAGTACTTC.

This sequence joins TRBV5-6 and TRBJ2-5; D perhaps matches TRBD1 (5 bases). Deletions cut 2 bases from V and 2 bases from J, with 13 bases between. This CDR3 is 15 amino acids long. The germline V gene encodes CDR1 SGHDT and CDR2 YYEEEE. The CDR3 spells CASSFEGVGQETQYF. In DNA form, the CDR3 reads TGTGCCAGCAGCTTCGAAGGGGTTGGTCAAGAGACCCAGTACTTC.

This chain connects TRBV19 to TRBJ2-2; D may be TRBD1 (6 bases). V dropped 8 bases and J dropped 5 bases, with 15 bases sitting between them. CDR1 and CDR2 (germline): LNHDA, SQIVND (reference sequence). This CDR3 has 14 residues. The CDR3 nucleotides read TGTGCCAGTTTATCCCAGGGGCGGACCGGGGAGCTGTTTTTT. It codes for CASLSQGRTGELFF. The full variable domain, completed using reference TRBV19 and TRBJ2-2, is DGGITQSPKYLFRKEGQNVTLSCEQNLNHDAMYWYRQDPGQGLRLIYYSQIVNDFQKGDIAEGYSVSREKKESFPLTVTSAQKNPTAFYLCASLSQGRTGELFFGEGSRLTVL.

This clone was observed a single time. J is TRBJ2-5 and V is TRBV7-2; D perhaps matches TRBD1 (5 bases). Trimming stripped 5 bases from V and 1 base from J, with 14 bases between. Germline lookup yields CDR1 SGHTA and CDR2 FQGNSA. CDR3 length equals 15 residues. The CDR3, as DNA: TGTGCCAGCAGCGGTAGGACAAGTTTCCAAGAGACCCAGTACTTC. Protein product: CASSGRTSFQETQYF.

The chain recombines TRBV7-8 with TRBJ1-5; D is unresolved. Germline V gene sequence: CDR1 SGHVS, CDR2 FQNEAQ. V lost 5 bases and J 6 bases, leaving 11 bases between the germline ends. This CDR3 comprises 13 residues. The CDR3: CASSPFGSQPQHF. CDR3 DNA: TGTGCCAGCAGCCCTTTCGGGAGTCAGCCCCAGCATTTT.

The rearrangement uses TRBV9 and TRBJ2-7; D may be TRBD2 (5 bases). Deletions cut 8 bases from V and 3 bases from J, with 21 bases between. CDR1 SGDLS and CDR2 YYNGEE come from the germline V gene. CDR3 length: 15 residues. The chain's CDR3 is CARTPWGRDNYEQYF. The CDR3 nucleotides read TGTGCCAGGACACCGTGGGGTCGGGATAACTACGAGCAGTACTTC.

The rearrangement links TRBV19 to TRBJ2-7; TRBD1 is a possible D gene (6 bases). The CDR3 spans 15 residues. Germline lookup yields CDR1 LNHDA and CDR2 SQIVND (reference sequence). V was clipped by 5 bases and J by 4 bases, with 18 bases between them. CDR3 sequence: CASSAFQQGPYEQYF. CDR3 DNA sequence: TGTGCCAGTAGTGCCTTCCAACAGGGCCCATACGAGCAGTACTTC.

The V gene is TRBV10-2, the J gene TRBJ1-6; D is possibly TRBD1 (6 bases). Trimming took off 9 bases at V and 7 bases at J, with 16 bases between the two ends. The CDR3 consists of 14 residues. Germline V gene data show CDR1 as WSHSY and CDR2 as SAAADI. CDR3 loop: CASLDRLINSPLHF. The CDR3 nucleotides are TGCGCCAGTCTTGACAGGCTTATAAATTCACCCCTCCACTTT.

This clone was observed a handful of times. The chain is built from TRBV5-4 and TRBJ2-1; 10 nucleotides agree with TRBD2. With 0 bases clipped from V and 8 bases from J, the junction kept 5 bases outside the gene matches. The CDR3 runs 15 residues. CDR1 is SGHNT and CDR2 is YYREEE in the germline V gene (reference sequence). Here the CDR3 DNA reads TGTGCCAGCAGCTTGGGCAGCGGGGGGGCCGATGAGCAGTTCTTC. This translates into CASSLGSGGADEQFF.

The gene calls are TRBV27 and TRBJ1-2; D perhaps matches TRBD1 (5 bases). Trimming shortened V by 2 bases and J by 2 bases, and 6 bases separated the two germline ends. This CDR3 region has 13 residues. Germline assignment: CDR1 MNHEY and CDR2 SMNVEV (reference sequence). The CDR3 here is CASSLQGNYGYTF. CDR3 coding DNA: TGTGCCAGCAGTTTACAGGGAAACTATGGCTACACCTTC.

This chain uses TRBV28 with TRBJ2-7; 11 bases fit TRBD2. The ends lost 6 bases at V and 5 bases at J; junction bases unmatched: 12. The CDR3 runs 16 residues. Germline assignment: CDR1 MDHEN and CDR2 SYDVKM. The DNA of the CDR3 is TGTGCCAGCAGGGGCATTAGCGGGAGGGCTCAGAACGAGCAGTACTTC. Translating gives CASRGISGRAQNEQYF. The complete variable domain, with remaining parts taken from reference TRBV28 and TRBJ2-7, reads DVKVTQSSRYLVKRTGEKVFLECVQDMDHENMFWYRQDPGLGLRLIYFSYDVKMKEKGDIPEGYSVSREKKERFSLILESASTNQTSMYLCASRGISGRAQNEQYFGPGTRLTVT.

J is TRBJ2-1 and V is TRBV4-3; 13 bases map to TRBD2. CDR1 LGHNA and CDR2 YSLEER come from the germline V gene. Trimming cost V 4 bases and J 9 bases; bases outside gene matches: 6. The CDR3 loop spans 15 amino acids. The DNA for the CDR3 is TGCGCCAGCAGCCTACTAGCGGGGGGGCCGGGTGAGCAGTTCTTC. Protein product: CASSLLAGGPGEQFF.

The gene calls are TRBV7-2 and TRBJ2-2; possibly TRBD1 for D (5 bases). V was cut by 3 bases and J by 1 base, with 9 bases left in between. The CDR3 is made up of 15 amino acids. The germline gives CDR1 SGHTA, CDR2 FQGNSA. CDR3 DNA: TGTGCCAGCAGCTTTAGGGGCGGGAACACCGGGGAGCTGTTTTTT. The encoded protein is CASSFRGGNTGELFF.

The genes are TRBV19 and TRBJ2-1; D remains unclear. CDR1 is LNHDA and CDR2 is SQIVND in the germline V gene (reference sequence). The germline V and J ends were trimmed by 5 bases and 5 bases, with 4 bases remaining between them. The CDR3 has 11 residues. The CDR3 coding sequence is TGTGCCAGTAGTCCCAACAATGAGCAGTTCTTC. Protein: CASSPNNEQFF.

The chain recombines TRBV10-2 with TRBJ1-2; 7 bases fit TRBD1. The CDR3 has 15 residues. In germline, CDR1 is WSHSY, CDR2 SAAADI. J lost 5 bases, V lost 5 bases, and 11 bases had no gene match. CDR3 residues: CASSSGTAEAYGYTF. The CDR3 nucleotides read TGCGCCAGCAGTTCCGGGACAGCCGAGGCTTATGGCTACACCTTC.

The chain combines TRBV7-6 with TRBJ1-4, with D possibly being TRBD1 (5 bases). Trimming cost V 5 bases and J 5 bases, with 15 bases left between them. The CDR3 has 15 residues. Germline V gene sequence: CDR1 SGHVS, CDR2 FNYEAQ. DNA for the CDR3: TGTGCCAGCAGCCCCTGGCAGGGTGGGAATGAAAAACTGTTTTTT. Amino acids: CASSPWQGGNEKLFF.

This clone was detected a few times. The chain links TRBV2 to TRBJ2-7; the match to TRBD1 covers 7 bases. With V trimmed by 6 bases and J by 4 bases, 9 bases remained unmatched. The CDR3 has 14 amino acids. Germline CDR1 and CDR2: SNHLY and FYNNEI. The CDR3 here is CASSADRRLYEQYF. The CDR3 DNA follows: TGTGCCAGCAGCGCGGACAGGAGGCTGTACGAGCAGTACTTC.

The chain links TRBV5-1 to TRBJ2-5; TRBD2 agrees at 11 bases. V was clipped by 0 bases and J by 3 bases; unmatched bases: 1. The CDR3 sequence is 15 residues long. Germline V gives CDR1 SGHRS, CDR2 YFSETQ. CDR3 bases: TGCGCCAGCAGCTTGGTAGCGGGAGGGGAAGAGACCCAGTACTTC. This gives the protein CASSLVAGGEETQYF.